The 21 T cell receptor beta chains listed next were all sequenced from one sample in a study of blood T cell repertoires in COVID-19. The protocol was immunoSEQ multiplex PCR, while the TCRdb copy is restricted to in-frame clones and leaves out a portion. The sample includes approximately 300,000 clones, over 75% of them seen just once. The material sequenced was peripheral blood. Receptor source: a woman aged 45-65 years with active or convalescent COVID-19.

The chain links TRBV4-3 to TRBJ2-1, with TRBD2 matching 11 bases. The germline CDR1 and CDR2 sequences are LGHNA and YSLEER. The ends lost 4 bases at V and 3 bases at J; junction bases unmatched: 2. The CDR3 contains 15 residues. CDR3 residues: CASSLGLAVYNEQFF. The CDR3 coding sequence is TGCGCCAGCAGCCTGGGACTAGCGGTCTACAATGAGCAGTTCTTC.

V gene TRBV12-5 combines with J gene TRBJ1-5; D may be TRBD1 (6 bases). Germline lookup yields CDR1 LGHNT and CDR2 FRNRAP. Trimming stripped 2 bases from V and 0 bases from J, with 17 bases between. The CDR3 contains 18 residues. The CDR3 DNA is TGTGCTAGTGGTTTGACCGGCACAGGGACATATAGCAATCAGCCCCAGCATTTT. It encodes CASGLTGTGTYSNQPQHF.

The chain is built from TRBV7-2 and TRBJ1-5; 8 bases are a match to TRBD1. The CDR3 has 13 amino acids. The V and J ends lost 3 bases and 6 bases, in that order; junction bases with no gene match: 1. Germline CDR1 SGHTA, CDR2 FQGNSA. Here the CDR3 reads CASSFQGAQPQHF. The CDR3 DNA reads as TGTGCCAGCAGCTTTCAGGGGGCTCAGCCCCAGCATTTT.

As DNA, the CDR3 is TGTGCCAGCAGTCCGGGGACTAGCGGCACAGATACGCAGTATTTT. Protein product: CASSPGTSGTDTQYF. This chain connects TRBV28 to TRBJ2-3; 10 nucleotides agree with TRBD2. V lost 5 bases to trimming and J lost 1 base; unmatched junction nucleotides: 3. Germline CDR1 and CDR2: MDHEN and SYDVKM. The CDR3 spans 15 residues.

This clone turned up a few times. The chain employs TRBV5-5 and TRBJ2-7; TRBD1 agrees at 9 bases. The ends lost 7 bases at V and 3 bases at J; junction bases unmatched: 8. Looked up from germline, CDR1 is SGHKS and CDR2 is YYEKEE (reference sequence). CDR3 size: 14 residues. The chain's CDR3 is CASAVRQGVYEQYF. CDR3 DNA: TGTGCCAGCGCCGTAAGACAGGGGGTCTACGAGCAGTACTTC.

The chain links TRBV27 to TRBJ2-7; 9 bases are shared with TRBD2. With 3 bases clipped from V and 0 bases from J, the junction kept 3 bases outside the gene matches. Germline CDR1 MNHEY, CDR2 SMNVEV (reference sequence). The CDR3 sequence is 15 residues long. In nucleotides, the CDR3 is TGTGCCAGCAGTTTTTCGACTAGCGGCTCCTACGAGCAGTACTTC. It specifies CASSFSTSGSYEQYF.

The genes are TRBV6-5 and TRBJ1-1, with D unresolved. The CDR3 runs 14 residues. Germline CDR1 and CDR2: MNHEY and SVGAGI. V was clipped by 6 bases and J by 0 bases, with 11 bases between them. For the CDR3, the DNA is TGTGCCAGCAGCCGCCTCGACTTGAACACTGAAGCTTTCTTT. This gives the protein CASSRLDLNTEAFF.

CDR3 sequence (DNA): TGTGCCAGCAGTTTATCCCATGGACAGGGGGTAAACTATGGCTACACCTTC. Protein sequence: CASSLSHGQGVNYGYTF. The rearrangement uses TRBV27 and TRBJ1-2; TRBD1 aligns across 10 bases. Germline CDR1 is MNHEY and CDR2 is SMNVEV (reference sequence). The CDR3 consists of 17 residues. The V and J ends lost 0 bases and 2 bases, in that order; junction bases with no gene match: 6.

V and J are TRBV6-5 and TRBJ2-1; 9 bases agree with TRBD2. Germline V CDR1 and CDR2: MNHEY, SVGAGI. J lost 5 bases, V lost 4 bases, and 6 bases had no gene match. CDR3 length: 15 amino acids. CDR3 amino acids: CASSSQREAHNEQFF. In DNA form, the CDR3 reads TGTGCCAGCAGTTCCCAGCGGGAGGCCCACAATGAGCAGTTCTTC.

The chain combines TRBV5-1 with TRBJ1-1; weak D call: TRBD1 (5 bases). This CDR3 has 13 amino acids. Trimming removed 7 bases at V and 6 bases at J, with 16 bases between. Germline-derived CDR1 and CDR2 are SGHRS and YFSETQ. This chain's CDR3 is CASARAPGAEAFF. DNA of the CDR3: TGCGCCAGCGCCAGGGCCCCTGGTGCTGAAGCTTTCTTT.

V gene TRBV25-1 combines with J gene TRBJ1-1; the match to TRBD1 covers 8 bases. Germline CDR1 and CDR2: MGHDK and SYGVNS. V was clipped by 2 bases and J by 7 bases; unmatched bases: 0. The CDR3 extends over 12 amino acids. CDR3 loop: CASSEGTGEAFF. The CDR3 bases are TGTGCCAGCAGTGAAGGGACAGGTGAAGCTTTCTTT.

The gene calls are TRBV19 and TRBJ1-1, with D perhaps matching TRBD1 (6 bases). CDR3 length equals 15 residues. The V gene's germline CDR1 is LNHDA and CDR2 SQIVND (reference sequence). Trimming removed 9 bases at V and 8 bases at J, with 25 bases between. The CDR3 sequence is CASSFLGRGYGEAFF. The CDR3 region has the DNA TGTGCCAGCTCTTTCCTCGGCAGGGGTTACGGAGAAGCTTTCTTT. The complete variable domain, with remaining parts taken from reference TRBV19 and TRBJ1-1, reads DGGITQSPKYLFRKEGQNVTLSCEQNLNHDAMYWYRQDPGQGLRLIYYSQIVNDFQKGDIAEGYSVSREKKESFPLTVTSAQKNPTAFYLCASSFLGRGYGEAFFGQGTRLTVV.

V usage is TRBV5-1 and J usage is TRBJ1-5; possibly TRBD1 for D (5 bases). Trimming left V 1 base short and J 1 base short, with 9 bases between. In germline, CDR1 is SGHRS, CDR2 YFSETQ. This CDR3 comprises 15 residues. The CDR3 reads CASSLTAGSNQPQHF. As DNA, the CDR3 is TGCGCCAGCAGCTTGACGGCAGGGAGCAATCAGCCCCAGCATTTT. Based on the CDR3 plus reference TRBV5-1 and TRBJ1-5, the full variable domain is KAGVTQTPRYLIKTRGQQVTLSCSPISGHRSVSWYQQTPGQGLQFLFEYFSETQRNKGNFPGRFSGRQFSNSRSEMNVSTLELGDSALYLCASSLTAGSNQPQHFGDGTRLSIL.

This clone was recorded at least ten times. CDR3 sequence: CAWRGGNYGYTF. For the CDR3, the DNA is TGTGCCTGGAGAGGGGGCAACTATGGCTACACCTTC. This chain uses TRBV30 with TRBJ1-2; 7 bases fit TRBD1. J was trimmed by 2 bases and V by 3 bases; bases with no gene match: 0. CDR3 length equals 12 residues. Per the germline V gene, CDR1 is GTSNPN and CDR2 is SVGIG (reference sequence).

This chain uses TRBV11-2 with TRBJ2-7; TRBD2 aligns across 7 bases. With 8 bases clipped from V and 1 base from J, the junction kept 8 bases outside the gene matches. The CDR3 is 14 residues long. Per germline, CDR1 SGHAT and CDR2 FQNNGV. CDR3 nucleotide sequence: TGTGCCAGCTCCCGGGGCGGGAGTTCCTACGAGCAGTACTTC. Amino acids: CASSRGGSSYEQYF. The full variable domain, completed using reference TRBV11-2 and TRBJ2-7, is EAGVAQSPRYKIIEKRQSVAFWCNPISGHATLYWYQQILGQGPKLLIQFQNNGVVDDSQLPKDRFSAERLKGVDSTLKIQPAKLEDSAVYLCASSRGGSSYEQYFGPGTRLTVT.

This clone has only one observation. The chain has TRBV4-3 and TRBJ2-2, with a possible D match to TRBD2 (6 bases). Germline values: CDR1 LGHNA, CDR2 YSLEER. Trimming shortened V by 0 bases and J by 5 bases, and 10 bases separated the two germline ends. The CDR3 has 15 amino acids. The CDR3 DNA reads as TGCGCCAGCAGCCAAGATTTAGGGAGGACCGGGGAGCTGTTTTTT. Translation gives CASSQDLGRTGELFF.

CDR3 sequence reads: CASSFADRGHYYGYTF. The CDR3 DNA sequence: TGTGCCAGCAGCTTCGCTGACAGGGGGCATTACTATGGCTACACCTTC. The chain recombines TRBV27 with TRBJ1-2; TRBD1 matches 10 bases. This CDR3 region has 16 residues. Unmatched junction bases numbered 10, after V lost 6 bases and J lost 3 bases. The germline gives CDR1 MNHEY, CDR2 SMNVEV (reference sequence).

This chain uses TRBV20-1 with TRBJ2-3; perhaps TRBD1 as D (6 bases). With 3 bases removed from V and 7 bases from J, the gap between germline ends came to 20 bases. CDR3 length equals 15 residues. Per germline, CDR1 DFQATT and CDR2 SNEGSKA (reference sequence). Here the CDR3 reads CSASPDTQGRYTQYF. The DNA for the CDR3 is TGCAGTGCTAGTCCGGACACCCAGGGGCGGTATACGCAGTATTTT.

The chain combines TRBV7-2 with TRBJ2-5, with 10 bases matching TRBD2. Germline V gene data show CDR1 as SGHTA and CDR2 as FQGNSA. V was pared by 5 bases and J by 2 bases, with 5 bases of the junction left unmatched. The CDR3 sequence is 15 residues long. The DNA of the CDR3 is TGTGCCAGCAGCCCGCTACTAGCGGGGCAAGAGACCCAGTACTTC. Its protein is CASSPLLAGQETQYF.

In its sample, this clone was seen a few times. V and J are TRBV19 and TRBJ1-1; the D gene is possibly TRBD1 (6 bases). CDR1 and CDR2 (germline): LNHDA, SQIVND (reference sequence). This CDR3 has 14 residues. V was clipped by 5 bases and J by 1 base, with 11 bases between them. In DNA form, the CDR3 reads TGTGCCAGTAGTCCCTGGGGGCCGAACACTGAAGCTTTCTTT. Translating gives CASSPWGPNTEAFF. The full variable domain, completed using reference TRBV19 and TRBJ1-1, is DGGITQSPKYLFRKEGQNVTLSCEQNLNHDAMYWYRQDPGQGLRLIYYSQIVNDFQKGDIAEGYSVSREKKESFPLTVTSAQKNPTAFYLCASSPWGPNTEAFFGQGTRLTVV.

The chain links TRBV5-1 to TRBJ1-6, with D perhaps matching TRBD1 (6 bases). The V end lost 4 bases, the J end lost 4 bases, and 15 bases lay between the germline ends. Looked up from germline, CDR1 is SGHRS and CDR2 is YFSETQ. The CDR3 consists of 16 residues. The CDR3, as DNA: TGCGCCAGCAGCCCCAGGGACACCTTTTATAATTCACCCCTCCACTTT. Its protein is CASSPRDTFYNSPLHF.